Described below is a single TCR beta chain sequence and its context. Authors' processing steps: Using reference gene primer amplification, nucleated cell counts were estimated. Assay: immunoSEQ multiplex PCR; the TCRdb copy retains only in-frame clones and omits some. D and trimming were read from the DNA, whereas the V and J calls and clone size are those reported in that table. The data contain a few hundred thousand clones, approximately 85% of them singletons. This entry is derived from a study of blood T cell repertoires in COVID-19. V shed 3 bases, J shed 11 bases, and the junction held 14 bases outside the gene matches. The CDR3 contains 16 residues. Germline V lookup: CDR1 ENHRY, CDR2 SYGVKD.

Input material: peripheral blood. This clonotype was obtained from a human donor with COVID-19, enrolled during active disease. The donor label of this sample is uncertain. This rearrangement joins TRBV10-3 to TRBJ1-1, with TRBD1 matching over 11 bases. CDR3 nucleotides: TGTGCCATCAGTGATTATCCTTCGGGGACAGGGGGGGAGGCTTTCTTT. It translates to CAISDYPSGTGGEAFF.